The T cell receptor beta chain under discussion was sequenced for a study of blood T cell repertoires in COVID-19. For the study at large: Collection of acute and convalescent COVID-19 samples took place in the United States, Italy and Spain.

How the authors handled the data: Quantification of nucleated cells was approximated via reference gene primer amplification. Measured with immunoSEQ multiplex PCR; TCRdb has only the in-frame clones, and not every one. V, J and clone size derive from that table, while D and trimming were established from the DNA sequence. This sample has some 96,000 clones, with approximately 81% found just once. The CDR3 has 16 residues. The V gene end was trimmed by 7 bases and the J gene end by 3 bases; junction bases not matched to a gene: 14. In germline, CDR1 is ENHRY, CDR2 SYGVKD. Sequenced sample: peripheral blood. This chain joins TRBV10-3 and TRBJ1-1; 7 nucleotides agree with TRBD1. The TCR sequence derives from a human donor in a cohort sampled during active COVID-19. DNA for the CDR3: TGTGCCATCAAGGACAGGACTTCAGGGGAGGACACTGAAGCTTTCTTT. As protein: CAIKDRTSGEDTEAFF.